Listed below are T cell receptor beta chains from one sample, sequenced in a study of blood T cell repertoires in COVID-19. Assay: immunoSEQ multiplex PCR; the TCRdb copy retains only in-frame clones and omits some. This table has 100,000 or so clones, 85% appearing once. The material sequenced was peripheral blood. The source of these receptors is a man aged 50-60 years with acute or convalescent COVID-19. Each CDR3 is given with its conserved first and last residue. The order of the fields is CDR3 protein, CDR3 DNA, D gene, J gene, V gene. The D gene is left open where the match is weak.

CDR3 protein: CASTEDRSTEAFF
CDR3 DNA: TGTGCCAGCACGGAGGACAGGAGCACTGAAGCTTTCTTT
D gene: TRBD1
J gene: TRBJ1-1
V gene: TRBV25-1

CDR3 protein: CASTQGAAEAFF
CDR3 DNA: TGCGCCAGCACTCAGGGGGCTGCTGAAGCTTTCTTT
D gene: TRBD1
J gene: TRBJ1-1
V gene: TRBV10-2

CDR3 protein: CATSIKISGSYEQYF
CDR3 DNA: TGTGCCACCAGTATTAAAATCAGCGGGAGCTACGAGCAGTACTTC
D gene: TRBD2
J gene: TRBJ2-7
V gene: TRBV15

CDR3 protein: CATSFASGSFGGELFF
CDR3 DNA: TGTGCCACCAGTTTCGCCAGCGGGAGTTTCGGCGGGGAGCTGTTTTTT
D gene: TRBD2
J gene: TRBJ2-2
V gene: TRBV24-1

CDR3 protein: CASSSGTSLYEQYF
CDR3 DNA: TGTGCCAGCAGCTCCGGGACTAGCCTATACGAGCAGTACTTC
D gene: TRBD2
J gene: TRBJ2-7
V gene: TRBV3-1/TRBV3-2

CDR3 protein: CASKVERKSDTQYF
CDR3 DNA: TGTGCCAGCAAAGTGGAGCGGAAGTCAGATACGCAGTATTTT
D gene: .
J gene: TRBJ2-3
V gene: TRBV2

CDR3 protein: CASSEIRGQGSNQPQHF
CDR3 DNA: TGTGCCAGCAGTGAAATCAGAGGACAGGGAAGCAATCAGCCCCAGCATTTT
D gene: TRBD1
J gene: TRBJ1-5
V gene: TRBV6-1

CDR3 protein: CASSPGGDFSYEQYF
CDR3 DNA: TGTGCCAGCAGTCCCGGGGGAGACTTCTCCTACGAGCAGTACTTC
D gene: .
J gene: TRBJ2-7
V gene: TRBV6-5

CDR3 protein: CASSPERELVEQFF
CDR3 DNA: TGTGCCAGCAGCCCGGAGCGGGAGTTAGTTGAGCAGTTCTTC
D gene: TRBD2
J gene: TRBJ2-1
V gene: TRBV7-9

CDR3 protein: CASSYGGTNTGELFF
CDR3 DNA: TGTGCCAGCAGCTACGGGGGGACAAACACCGGGGAGCTGTTTTTT
D gene: .
J gene: TRBJ2-2
V gene: TRBV7-8

CDR3 protein: CASSLQGPRVDEQYF
CDR3 DNA: TGTGCCAGCAGCTTGCAAGGGCCGCGGGTGGACGAGCAGTACTTC
D gene: .
J gene: TRBJ2-7
V gene: TRBV5-4